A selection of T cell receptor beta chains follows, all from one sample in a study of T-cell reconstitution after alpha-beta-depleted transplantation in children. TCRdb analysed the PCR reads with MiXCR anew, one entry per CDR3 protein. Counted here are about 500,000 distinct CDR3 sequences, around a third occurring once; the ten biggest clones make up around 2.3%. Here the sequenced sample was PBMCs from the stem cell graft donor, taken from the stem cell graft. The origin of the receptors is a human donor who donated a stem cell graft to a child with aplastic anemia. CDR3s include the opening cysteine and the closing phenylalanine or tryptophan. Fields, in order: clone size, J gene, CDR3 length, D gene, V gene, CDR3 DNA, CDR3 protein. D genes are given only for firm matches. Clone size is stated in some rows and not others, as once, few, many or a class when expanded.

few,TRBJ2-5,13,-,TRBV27,TGTGCCAGCAGCCCTGGACGGTCAGAGACCCAGTACTTC,CASSPGRSETQYF
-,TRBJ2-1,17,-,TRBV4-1,TGCGCCAGCAGCCCCAAGGGTGCCAGCGCTTCCTACAATGAGCAGTTCTTC,CASSPKGASASYNEQFF
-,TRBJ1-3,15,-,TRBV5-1,TGCGCCAGCACCCTGGGGGGCAGAGCGGGAAACACCATATATTTT,CASTLGGRAGNTIYF
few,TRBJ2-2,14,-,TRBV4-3,TGCGCCAGCAGCCAAGATCCGGATACCGGGGAGCTGTTTTTT,CASSQDPDTGELFF
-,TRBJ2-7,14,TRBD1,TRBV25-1,TGTGCCAGCAGTGGTGGACAGGGGCGATACGAGCAGTACTTC,CASSGGQGRYEQYF
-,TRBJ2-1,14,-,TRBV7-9,TGTGCCAGCAGTCCCGATATTCAATACAATGAGCAGTTCTTC,CASSPDIQYNEQFF
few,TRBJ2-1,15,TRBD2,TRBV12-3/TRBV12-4,TGTGCCAGCAGTTTAGCGGGAGGGCCGGGCAATGAGCAGTTCTTC,CASSLAGGPGNEQFF
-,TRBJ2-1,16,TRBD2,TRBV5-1,TGCGCCAGCAGCCCTATGACTAGCGGGACCTACAATGAGCAGTTCTTC,CASSPMTSGTYNEQFF
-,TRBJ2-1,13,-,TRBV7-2,TGTGCCAGCAGCTTAGCGAGGGCTAGCCGGCAGTTCTTC,CASSLARASRQFF
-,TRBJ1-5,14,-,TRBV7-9,TGTGCCAGCAGCTCGACTATTTGGAATCAGCCCCAGCATTTT,CASSSTIWNQPQHF
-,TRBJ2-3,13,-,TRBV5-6,TGTGCCAGCAGGCAAAAAAGCACAGATACGCAGTATTTT,CASRQKSTDTQYF
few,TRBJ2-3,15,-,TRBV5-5,TGTGCCAGCAGCTTGGGGGATACATGGGGAGATACGCAGTATTTT,CASSLGDTWGDTQYF
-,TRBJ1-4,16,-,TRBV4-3,TGCGCCAGCACCGCTGGGGGGGGCCACACTAATGAAAAACTGTTTTTT,CASTAGGGHTNEKLFF
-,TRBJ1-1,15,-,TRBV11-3,TGTGCCAGCAGCTCCCATGGACCCACGAACACTGAAGCTTTCTTT,CASSSHGPTNTEAFF
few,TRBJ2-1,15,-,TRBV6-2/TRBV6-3,TGTGCCAGCAGTCACCCAGGAGGACTTGTCAATGAGCAGTTCTTC,CASSHPGGLVNEQFF
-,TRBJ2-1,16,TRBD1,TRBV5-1,TGCGCCAGCAGCTTGGGGACAGGGGAAAACTACAATGAGCAGTTCTTC,CASSLGTGENYNEQFF
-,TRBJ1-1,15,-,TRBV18,TGTGCCAGCTCACCACGGGGGCCCTCGAACACTGAAGCTTTCTTT,CASSPRGPSNTEAFF
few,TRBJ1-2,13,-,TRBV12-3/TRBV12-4,TGTGCCAGCAGTTTTGCAGGGAACTATGGCTACACCTTC,CASSFAGNYGYTF
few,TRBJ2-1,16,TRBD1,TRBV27,TGTGCCAGCAGTTCGCCCAGTGACAGGGCCTACAATGAGCAGTTCTTC,CASSSPSDRAYNEQFF
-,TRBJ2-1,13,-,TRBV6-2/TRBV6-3,TGTCCCAGCAGCCTCAACAGCAACAGTGAGCAGTTCTTC,CPSSLNSNSEQFF
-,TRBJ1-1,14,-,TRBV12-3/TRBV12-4,TGTGCCAGCAGTTTATATTCGGGGAGCACTGAAGCTTTCTTT,CASSLYSGSTEAFF
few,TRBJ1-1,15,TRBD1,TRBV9,TGTGCCAGCAGCCCCATTCAGGGGGTAGGCACTGAAGCTTTCTTT,CASSPIQGVGTEAFF
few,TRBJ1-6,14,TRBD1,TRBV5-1,TGCGCCAGCAGACTCCGGGACAGTAATTCACCCCTCCACTTT,CASRLRDSNSPLHF
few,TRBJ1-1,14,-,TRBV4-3,TGCGCCAGCAGCCAAGTGGACAGGAACACTGAAGCTTTCTTT,CASSQVDRNTEAFF
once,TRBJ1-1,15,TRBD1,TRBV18,TGTGCCAGCTCAGCGAACAGGGGGACTAAATCTGAAGCTTTCTTT,CASSANRGTKSEAFF
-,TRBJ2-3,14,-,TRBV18,TGTGCCAGCTCATCCAGGACGGGGCCAGATACGCAGTATTTT,CASSSRTGPDTQYF
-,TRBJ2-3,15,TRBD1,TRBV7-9,TGTGCCAGCAGCCCATCGACAGGGGGCGCGGATACGCAGTATTTT,CASSPSTGGADTQYF
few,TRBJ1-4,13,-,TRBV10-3,TGTGCCATCGGGACCTCAACTAATGAAAAACTGTTTTTT,CAIGTSTNEKLFF
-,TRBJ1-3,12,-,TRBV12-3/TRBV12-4,TGTGCGGACGGCCCCTCTGGAAACACCATATATTTT,CADGPSGNTIYF
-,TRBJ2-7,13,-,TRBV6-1,TGTGCCAGCAGTGAAGTTGGGGCGTTGGAGCAGTACTTC,CASSEVGALEQYF
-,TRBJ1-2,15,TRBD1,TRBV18,TGTGCCAGCTCCGATTTGACAGGGGGCGGCTATGGCTACACCTTC,CASSDLTGGGYGYTF
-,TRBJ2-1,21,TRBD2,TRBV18,TGTGCCAGCTCAGCGGGTGGTCCCTTCACTAGCGCATCCCGATCCTACAATGAGCAGTTCTTC,CASSAGGPFTSASRSYNEQFF
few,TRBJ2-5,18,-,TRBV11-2,TGTGCCAGCAGCTTCCTGGCCGGGGGCACGACGGACAGGGAGACCCAGTACTTC,CASSFLAGGTTDRETQYF
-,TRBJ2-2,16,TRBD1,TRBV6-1,TGTGCCAGCAGCTTCACCGGGACAGGTCCTACCGGGGAGCTGTTTTTT,CASSFTGTGPTGELFF
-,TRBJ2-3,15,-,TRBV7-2,TGTGCCAGCAGCTCCTTGAGTACTAAGGCAGATACGCAGTATTTT,CASSSLSTKADTQYF
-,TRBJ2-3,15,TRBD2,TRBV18,TGTGCCAGCTCGTACGGGAGGACCAGCACAGATACGCAGTATTTT,CASSYGRTSTDTQYF
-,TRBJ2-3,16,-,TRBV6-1,TGTGCCAGCAGTGGTACTACATCCCCTAGCACAGATACGCAGTATTTT,CASSGTTSPSTDTQYF
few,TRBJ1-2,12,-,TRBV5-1,TGCGCCAGCAGCTTGAGTGAAAATGGCTACACCTTC,CASSLSENGYTF
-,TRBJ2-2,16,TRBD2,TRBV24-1,TGTGCCACCAGTGATTTTCCCACTAGCGGGATTGGGGAGCTGTTTTTT,CATSDFPTSGIGELFF
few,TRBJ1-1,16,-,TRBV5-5,TGTGCCAGCAGCGCCCAGCGGTTCCCCGGGAACACTGAAGCTTTCTTT,CASSAQRFPGNTEAFF